The present T cell receptor (beta chain) was sequenced within a study of T cell responses to AZD1222 COVID-19 vaccine. About this clone: Its specificity is unknown.

CDR1 is SGHNT and CDR2 is YYREEE in the germline V gene (reference sequence). With V trimmed by 4 bases and J by 1 base, 10 bases remained unmatched. CDR3 length: 16 amino acids. Study-level findings and limits: The donor cohort was predominantly white British with a female majority, and clonal diversity may have been underestimated.

The table came from immunoSEQ multiplex PCR; TCRdb's copy has only in-frame clones and leaves some out. The sample shows some 140,000 clones, 85% to 90% of them seen only once. The rearrangement joins TRBV5-4 to TRBJ1-2; 7 bases align to TRBD1. This clonotype was obtained from an adult in good health. The material was peripheral blood, obtained on day 0 of AZD1222 vaccination. The CDR3, as DNA: TGTGCCAGCAGCGACCTCCTCTGGGACAGTAACTATGGCTACACCTTC. Protein: CASSDLLWDSNYGYTF.